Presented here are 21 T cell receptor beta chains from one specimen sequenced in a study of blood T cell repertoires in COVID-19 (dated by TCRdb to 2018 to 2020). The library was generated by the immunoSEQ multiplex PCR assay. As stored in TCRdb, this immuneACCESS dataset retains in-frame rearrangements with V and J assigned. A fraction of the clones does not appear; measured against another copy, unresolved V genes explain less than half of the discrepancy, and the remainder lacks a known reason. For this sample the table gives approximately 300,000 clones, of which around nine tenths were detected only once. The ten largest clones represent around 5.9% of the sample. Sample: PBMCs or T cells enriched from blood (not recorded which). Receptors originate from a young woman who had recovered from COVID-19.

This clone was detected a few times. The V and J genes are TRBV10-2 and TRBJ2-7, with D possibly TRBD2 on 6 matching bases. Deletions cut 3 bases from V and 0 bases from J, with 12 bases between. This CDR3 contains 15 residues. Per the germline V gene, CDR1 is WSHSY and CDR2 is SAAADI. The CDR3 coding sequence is TGCGCCAGCAGTGATTTCGCGGGGTCCTCCTACGAGCAGTACTTC. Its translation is CASSDFAGSSYEQYF.

The CDR3 here is CASSLDSTTADEQFF. The CDR3, as DNA: TGTGCCAGCAGTTTAGACAGTACCACTGCGGATGAGCAGTTCTTC. J is TRBJ2-1 and V is TRBV27; possible D gene TRBD1, 5 bases. The CDR3 extends over 15 amino acids. CDR1 is MNHEY, CDR2 SMNVEV, per germline (reference sequence). The V end was cut by 2 bases, the J end by 8 bases, with 16 bases between.

The CDR3 DNA reads as TGTGCCAGCAGGATGACTCGAGCCCGATTCAAACCCCTCCACTTT. The encoded protein is CASRMTRARFKPLHF. The J gene is TRBJ1-6, the V gene TRBV6-5; D is ambiguous. V was clipped by 6 bases and J by 12 bases, with 21 bases between them. Germline loops: CDR1 MNHEY, CDR2 SVGAGI. The CDR3 spans 15 residues.

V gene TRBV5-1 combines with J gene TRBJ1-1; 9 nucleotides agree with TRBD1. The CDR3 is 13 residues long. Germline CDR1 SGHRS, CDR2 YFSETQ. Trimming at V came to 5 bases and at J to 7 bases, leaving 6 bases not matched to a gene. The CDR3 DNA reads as TGCGCCAGCAGATATGAGACAGGGGGTGAAGCTTTCTTT. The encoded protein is CASRYETGGEAFF.

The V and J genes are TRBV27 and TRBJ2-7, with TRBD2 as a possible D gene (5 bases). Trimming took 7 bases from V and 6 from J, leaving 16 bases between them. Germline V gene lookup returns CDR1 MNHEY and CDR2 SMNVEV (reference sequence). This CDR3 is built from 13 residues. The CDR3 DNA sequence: TGTGCCAGCAAAATTGGATGGGGAGCCGAGCAGTACTTC. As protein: CASKIGWGAEQYF.

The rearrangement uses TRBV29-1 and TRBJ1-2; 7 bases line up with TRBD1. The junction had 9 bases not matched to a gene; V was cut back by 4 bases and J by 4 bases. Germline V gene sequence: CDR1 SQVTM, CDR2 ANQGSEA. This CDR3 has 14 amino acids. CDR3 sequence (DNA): TGCAGCGTTGCTCTACAGGGGCCCCTCTATGGCTACACCTTC. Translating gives CSVALQGPLYGYTF.

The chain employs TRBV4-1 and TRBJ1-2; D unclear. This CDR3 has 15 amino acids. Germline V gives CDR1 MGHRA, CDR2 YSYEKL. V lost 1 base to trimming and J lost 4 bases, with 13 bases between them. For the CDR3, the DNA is TGCGCCAGCAGCCAAGGTCTACCATCCCCCTATGGCTACACCTTC. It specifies CASSQGLPSPYGYTF.

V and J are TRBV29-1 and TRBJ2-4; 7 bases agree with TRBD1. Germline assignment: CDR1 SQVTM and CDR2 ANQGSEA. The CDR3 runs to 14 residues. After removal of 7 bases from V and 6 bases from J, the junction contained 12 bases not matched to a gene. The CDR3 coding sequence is TGCAGCGCCACCGGTCCGGCAGGGGGAAACATTCAGTACTTC. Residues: CSATGPAGGNIQYF.

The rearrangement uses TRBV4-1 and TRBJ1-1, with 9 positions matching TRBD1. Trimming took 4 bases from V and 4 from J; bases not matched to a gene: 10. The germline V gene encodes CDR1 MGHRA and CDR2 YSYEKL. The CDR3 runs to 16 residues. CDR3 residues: CASSPGQGPIPTEAFF. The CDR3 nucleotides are TGCGCCAGCAGCCCGGGACAGGGACCAATCCCCACTGAAGCTTTCTTT.

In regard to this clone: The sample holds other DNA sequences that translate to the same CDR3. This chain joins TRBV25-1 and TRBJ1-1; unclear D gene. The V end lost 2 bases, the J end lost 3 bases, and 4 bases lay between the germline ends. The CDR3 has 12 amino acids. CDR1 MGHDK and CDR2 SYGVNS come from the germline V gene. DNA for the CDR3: TGTGCCAGCAGTGAACAATACACTGAAGCTTTCTTT. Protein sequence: CASSEQYTEAFF.

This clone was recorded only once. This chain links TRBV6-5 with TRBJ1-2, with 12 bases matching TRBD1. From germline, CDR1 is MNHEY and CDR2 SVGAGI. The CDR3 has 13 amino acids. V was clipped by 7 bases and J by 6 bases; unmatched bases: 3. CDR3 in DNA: TGTGCCAGCAAAGGGACAGGGGGCCATGGCTACACCTTC. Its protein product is CASKGTGGHGYTF.

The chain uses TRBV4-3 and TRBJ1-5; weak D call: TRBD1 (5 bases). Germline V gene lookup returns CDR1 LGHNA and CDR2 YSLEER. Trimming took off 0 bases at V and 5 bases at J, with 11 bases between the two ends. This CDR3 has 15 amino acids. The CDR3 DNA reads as TGCGCCAGCAGCCAAGATTCCCAGGGCGATCAGCCCCAGCATTTT. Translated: CASSQDSQGDQPQHF.

The DNA of the CDR3 is TGTGCCAGTAGTATAGTATCGACTAGCGGGGGGACCGGGGAGCTGTTTTTT. It translates to CASSIVSTSGGTGELFF. The chain combines TRBV19 with TRBJ2-2, with 13 bases lining up with TRBD2. After removal of 1 base from V and 5 bases from J, the junction contained 4 bases not matched to a gene. Germline loops: CDR1 LNHDA, CDR2 SQIVND (reference sequence). The CDR3 spans 17 residues. Variable domain in full (rest from reference TRBV19 and TRBJ2-2): DGGITQSPKYLFRKEGQNVTLSCEQNLNHDAMYWYRQDPGQGLRLIYYSQIVNDFQKGDIAEGYSVSREKKESFPLTVTSAQKNPTAFYLCASSIVSTSGGTGELFFGEGSRLTVL.

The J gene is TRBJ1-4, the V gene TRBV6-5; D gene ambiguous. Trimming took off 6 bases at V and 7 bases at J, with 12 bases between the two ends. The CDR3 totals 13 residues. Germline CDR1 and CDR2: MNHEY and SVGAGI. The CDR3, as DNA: TGTGCCAGCAGGGAGGGAGGTGGTGAAAAACTGTTTTTT. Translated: CASREGGGEKLFF.

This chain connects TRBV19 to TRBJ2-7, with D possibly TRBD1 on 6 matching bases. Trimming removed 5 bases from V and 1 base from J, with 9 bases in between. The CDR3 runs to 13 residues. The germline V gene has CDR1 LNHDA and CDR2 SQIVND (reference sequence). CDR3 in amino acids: CASSPDRSYEQYF. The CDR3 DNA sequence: TGTGCCAGTAGTCCGGACAGATCCTACGAGCAGTACTTC.

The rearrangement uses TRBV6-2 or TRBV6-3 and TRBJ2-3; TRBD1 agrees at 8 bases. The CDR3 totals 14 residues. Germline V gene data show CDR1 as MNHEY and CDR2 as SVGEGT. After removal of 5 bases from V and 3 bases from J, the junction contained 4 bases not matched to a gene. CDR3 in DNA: TGTGCCAGCAGTACAGGGGGTAGTACAGATACGCAGTATTTT. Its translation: CASSTGGSTDTQYF.

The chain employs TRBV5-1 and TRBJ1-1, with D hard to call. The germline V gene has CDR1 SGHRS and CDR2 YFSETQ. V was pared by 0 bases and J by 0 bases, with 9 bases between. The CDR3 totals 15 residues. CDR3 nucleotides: TGCGCCAGCAGCTTGGTCGGGATTCTGAACACTGAAGCTTTCTTT. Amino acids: CASSLVGILNTEAFF.

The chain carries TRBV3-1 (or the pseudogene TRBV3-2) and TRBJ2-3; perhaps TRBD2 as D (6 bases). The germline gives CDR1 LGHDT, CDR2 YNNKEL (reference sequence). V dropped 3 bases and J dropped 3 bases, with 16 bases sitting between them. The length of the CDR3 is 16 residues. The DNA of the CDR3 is TGTGCCAGCAGCCATGAATGGGGGGAAAGGACAGATACGCAGTATTTT. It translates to CASSHEWGERTDTQYF.

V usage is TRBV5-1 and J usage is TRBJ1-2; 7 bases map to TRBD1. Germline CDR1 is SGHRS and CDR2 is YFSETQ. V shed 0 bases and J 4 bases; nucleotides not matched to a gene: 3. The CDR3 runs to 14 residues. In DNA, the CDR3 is TGCGCCAGCAGCTTGGGGGACAGTTCCTATGGCTACACCTTC. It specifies CASSLGDSSYGYTF.

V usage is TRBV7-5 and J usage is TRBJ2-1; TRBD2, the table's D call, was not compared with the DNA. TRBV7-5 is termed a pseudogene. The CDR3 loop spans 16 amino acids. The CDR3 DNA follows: TGTGCCAGAAGACAACAGAGCGGGAGCTCCTACAATGAGCAGTTCTTC. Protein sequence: CARRQQSGSSYNEQFF.

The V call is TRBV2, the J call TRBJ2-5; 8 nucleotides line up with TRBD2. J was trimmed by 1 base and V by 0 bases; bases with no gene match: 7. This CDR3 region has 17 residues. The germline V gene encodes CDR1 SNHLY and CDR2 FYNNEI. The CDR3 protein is CASSEAQRGGTQETQYF. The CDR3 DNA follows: TGTGCCAGCAGTGAAGCCCAACGGGGGGGGACCCAAGAGACCCAGTACTTC.